Reported below is one T cell receptor beta chain. The sample originates from a study of shared T cell receptors in the human thymus. Assay: immunoSEQ multiplex PCR; the TCRdb copy retains only in-frame clones and omits some. This table holds some 700,000 clones, 80% to 90% found once. These data were likewise used in another study, on human thymus T cells. That investigation notes: The thymus was resected at corrective cardiac surgery. Usage of V and J genes appeared biased in thymic and blood repertoires.

This receptor was taken from a girl less than two years old with a congenital heart defect. Sequenced: thymocytes.

CDR3 sequence reads: CASSPPRTGTYEQYF. The CDR3 DNA reads TGTGCCAGCAGCCCACCCCGGACAGGCACCTACGAGCAGTACTTC. V gene TRBV5-5 combines with J gene TRBJ2-7; 7 nucleotides match TRBD1. Germline V gene sequence: CDR1 SGHKS, CDR2 YYEKEE (reference sequence). CDR3 length equals 15 residues. V dropped 4 bases and J dropped 2; count of bases not matched to a gene: 9.